These T cell receptor beta chains were read from a single sample in a study of blood T cells in healthy people across ages. MiXCR was run by TCRdb on the 5' RACE reads, yielding one entry per CDR3 protein. This table holds about 730,000 distinct CDR3 sequences, roughly 47% found once. Sample: blood. The receptor set was obtained from a woman aged 60-70 years in good health. Both conserved end residues are part of each CDR3. A D gene is named only where the DNA matches it firmly. Size values are once, few and many counts, or a class for expanded clones, and some rows have none.

abundance	j_gene	d_gene	v_gene	CDR3nt	CDR3aa
once	TRBJ1-2	NA	TRBV29-1	TGCGGTGCGGGGGCGGCGGTTAACTATGGCTACACCTTC	CGAGAAVNYGYTF
NA	TRBJ1-1	NA	TRBV2	TGTGCCAGCAGGCTACGGTTGATGAACACTGAAGCTTTCTTT	CASRLRLMNTEAFF
NA	TRBJ2-7	NA	TRBV7-2	TGTGCCAGCAGCTTAGTTTCGGGGTACTACGAGCAGTACTTC	CASSLVSGYYEQYF
NA	TRBJ2-5	NA	TRBV15	TGTGCCACCAGCGCCACAGGCGGCCAAGGGACCCAGTACTTC	CATSATGGQGTQYF
few	TRBJ1-4	NA	TRBV5-5	TGTGCCAGCAGCTCGGACAGCGGGGGACTGTTTTTT	CASSSDSGGLFF
NA	TRBJ2-1	TRBD2	TRBV20-1	TGCAGTGCTAGATGGGGCGGGAGAGGGTACAATGAGCAGTTCTTC	CSARWGGRGYNEQFF
few	TRBJ2-5	TRBD2	TRBV20-1	TGCAGTGCCACTAGCGGGAGGGGTCAAGAGACCCAGTACTTC	CSATSGRGQETQYF
NA	TRBJ1-1	NA	TRBV5-1	TGCGCCAGCAGCTTGGACGGGGACGGAGCTTTCTTT	CASSLDGDGAFF
NA	TRBJ2-5	NA	TRBV28	TGTGCCAGTATCAGTCAACTAAGAGAGACCCAGTACTTC	CASISQLRETQYF
many	TRBJ2-5	NA	TRBV29-1	TGCAGCGTTGAAGAAGGCAGGCGGGAGACCCAGTACTTC	CSVEEGRRETQYF
few	TRBJ1-1	NA	TRBV10-3	TGTGCCATCAGTGAGGAGAGGGTCCGCACTGAAGCTTTCTTT	CAISEERVRTEAFF
few	TRBJ1-5	NA	TRBV7-8	TGTGCCAGCAGCCCACGGACGGGTGGAAGGCCCCAGCATTTT	CASSPRTGGRPQHF
NA	TRBJ2-7	TRBD1	TRBV5-1	TGCGCCAGCAGCTTTTCGACAGGGACCTCCTACGAGCAGTACTTC	CASSFSTGTSYEQYF
NA	TRBJ2-1	NA	TRBV9	TGTGCCAGCAGCGTAGAAAACAGGGTATCCCTCTCCTACAATGAGCAGTTCTTC	CASSVENRVSLSYNEQFF
NA	TRBJ1-4	NA	TRBV7-2	TGTGCCAGCAGCCCTACGGTTGGCGAAAAACTGTTTTTT	CASSPTVGEKLFF
once	TRBJ2-5	TRBD1	TRBV14	TGTGCCAGCAGCCAAGACCCGACAGGGAAGCAGTACTTC	CASSQDPTGKQYF
few	TRBJ1-2	NA	TRBV6-5	TGTGCCAGCACCGGTGGAAAGGGAGATGGCTACACCTTC	CASTGGKGDGYTF
NA	TRBJ2-5	NA	TRBV7-2	TGTGCCAGCAGCTTCTCGTCCCCCCAAGAGACCCAGTACTTC	CASSFSSPQETQYF
NA	TRBJ2-6	NA	TRBV7-3	TGTGCCAGCAGCCCCCCGGGTGGGGCCAACGTCCTGACTTTC	CASSPPGGANVLTF
NA	TRBJ2-3	TRBD2	TRBV4-3	TGCGCCAGCAGCCAACTTAGCGGGGGGGCGCGGGGTACGGATACGCAGTATTTT	CASSQLSGGARGTDTQYF
few	TRBJ1-2	NA	TRBV7-3	TGTGCCAGCAGCGCCGGGGAGGGCCCCTATGGCTACACCTTC	CASSAGEGPYGYTF
few	TRBJ1-6	TRBD1	TRBV27	TGTGCCAGCCACGACAGGGTCGGATCACCCCTCCACTTT	CASHDRVGSPLHF
many	TRBJ2-7	NA	TRBV6-2/TRBV6-3	TGTGCCAGCACAAATCCCTCCGTCGCGTACGAGCAGTACTTC	CASTNPSVAYEQYF
NA	TRBJ1-6	TRBD1	TRBV7-2	TGTGCCAGCAGCGAGCGACAGGGTAAAAATTCACCCCTCCACTTT	CASSERQGKNSPLHF
many	TRBJ2-7	NA	TRBV20-1	TGCAGTGCTAGTCGCGGACAGGGAGGGGAGCAGTACTTC	CSASRGQGGEQYF
NA	TRBJ1-5	NA	TRBV7-9	TGTGCCAGCACTGGGGAAGGGGGGAATCAGCCCCAGCATTTT	CASTGEGGNQPQHF
NA	TRBJ2-5	TRBD1	TRBV6-4	TGTGCCAGCGGTGAGGGACAGGGCCCCTACAATGAGCAGTACTTC	CASGEGQGPYNEQYF
many	TRBJ2-1	TRBD2	TRBV5-4	TGTGCCAGCAGCGCGACTAGCGGGGGGTACAATGAGCAGTTCTTC	CASSATSGGYNEQFF
NA	TRBJ2-5	TRBD2	TRBV20-1	TGCAGTGCGGAACGGGCTAGCGGACAAGAGACCCAGTACTTC	CSAERASGQETQYF
NA	TRBJ2-1	NA	TRBV20-1	TGCAGTGCTAGAAGCAACTACAATGAGCAGTTCTTC	CSARSNYNEQFF
once	TRBJ2-3	TRBD1	TRBV29-1	TGCAGCGTCAAGACTAACAGGGGACCAGATACGCAGTATTTT	CSVKTNRGPDTQYF
many	TRBJ1-2	NA	TRBV5-1	TGCGCCAGCAGCTTGGACATCTATGGCTACACCTTC	CASSLDIYGYTF
many	TRBJ2-1	NA	TRBV11-2	TGTGCCAGCAGCCAGATCGGGGTTAGGACGGGAGCGGATGAGCAGTTCTTC	CASSQIGVRTGADEQFF
NA	TRBJ2-5	NA	TRBV9	TGTGCCAGCAGCCCCCGGGGGCTCGAAGGAGAGACCCAGTACTTC	CASSPRGLEGETQYF
NA	TRBJ2-5	NA	TRBV20-1	TGCAGTGCTAGAGTCCGGATCGAACAAGAGACCCAGTACTTC	CSARVRIEQETQYF
few	TRBJ2-7	NA	TRBV28	TGTGCCAGCAGTTCCGACGGCGGCGAGCAGTACTTC	CASSSDGGEQYF
NA	TRBJ2-5	NA	TRBV14	TGTGCCAGCAGCCAAGTAGGTGGATTAGAGACCCAGTACTTC	CASSQVGGLETQYF
NA	TRBJ1-2	NA	TRBV7-3	TGTGCCAACAGCCCGAATGGGGTTGGCTATGGCTACACCTTC	CANSPNGVGYGYTF
once	TRBJ1-5	NA	TRBV6-2/TRBV6-3	TGTGCCAGCAGTCGGGCCATATGGGATAGGAATCAGCCCCAGCATTTT	CASSRAIWDRNQPQHF
NA	TRBJ1-2	TRBD1	TRBV5-1	TGCGCCAGCAGCGCAAAGAATCCGGGACAGGCCAACCATGGCTACACCTTC	CASSAKNPGQANHGYTF
NA	TRBJ2-7	NA	TRBV9	TGTGCCAGCAGCGTCGGGACGGGTCTCTACGAGCAGTACTTC	CASSVGTGLYEQYF
NA	TRBJ2-6	NA	TRBV20-1	TGCAGTGCTGACGCAGGAGGCACTGGGGCCAACGTCCTGACTTTC	CSADAGGTGANVLTF
NA	TRBJ2-1	TRBD1	TRBV24-1	TGTGCCACCAGTGACGGGACAGGTGTTGAGCAGTTCTTC	CATSDGTGVEQFF
NA	TRBJ1-1	NA	TRBV7-2	TGTGCCAGCAGCTTAGGAGGCGGACGCGCTGAAGCTTTCTTT	CASSLGGGRAEAFF
NA	TRBJ1-6	NA	TRBV20-1	TGCAGTGCTAGAGATGAAGGACGGGGGGCCTATAATTCACCCCTCCACTTT	CSARDEGRGAYNSPLHF
few	TRBJ2-4	NA	TRBV7-2	TGTGCCAGCAGCTCCCGGACTGTAAACATTCAGTACTTC	CASSSRTVNIQYF
NA	TRBJ2-3	TRBD2	TRBV20-1	TGCAGTGCTAAATCCGGGACTAGCGGCACAGACACGCAGTATTTT	CSAKSGTSGTDTQYF
many	TRBJ2-4	TRBD2	TRBV5-1	TGCGCCAGCAGCTTGGAGTCGACTAGCGTGGGCATTCAGTACTTC	CASSLESTSVGIQYF
NA	TRBJ2-5	TRBD1	TRBV7-3	TGTGCCAGCAGCCGAACCGGGACAGGGGGCGCAGAGACCCAGTACTTC	CASSRTGTGGAETQYF
NA	TRBJ1-5	NA	TRBV25-1	TGTGCCAGCAGTGAATGGTCGCTTCAGCCCCAGCATTTT	CASSEWSLQPQHF
few	TRBJ2-6	NA	TRBV7-9	TGTGCCAGCAGCTTACGGCTGAACTCTGGGGCCAACGTCCTGACTTTC	CASSLRLNSGANVLTF
NA	TRBJ1-2	NA	TRBV6-1	TGTGCCAGCAGTGAACGGCAGGCCTATGGCTACACCTTC	CASSERQAYGYTF
NA	TRBJ2-3	NA	TRBV12-3/TRBV12-4	TGTGCCAGCAGCCCGGGTAGTGGCGGGGGCACAGATACGCAGTATTTT	CASSPGSGGGTDTQYF